The sequence of this TCR beta chain was determined in a study of shared clonotypes between healthy human individuals. Per sorted-subset replicate PCR, input was 200 to 250 ng DNA, representing roughly 28,000 T cell genomes. Sequenced by immunoSEQ multiplex PCR; TCRdb stores in-frame clones only, minus some. The sample includes a few million clones, 80% to 95% of them seen just once. This clone has a single count. Its antigen is as yet unknown. Trimming took 4 bases from V and 6 from J; bases not matched to a gene: 8. CDR1 and CDR2 (germline): SGHRS, YFSETQ. The CDR3 contains 14 residues. General study findings and limits: Naive subsets, compared against memory subsets, generally had larger estimated richness values.

This sequence originates from a man between 18 and 29 years old in good health. Some clones in this sample may be carry-over from other donors' samples. The sequencing input was naive CD4+ T cells from PBMCs. Subset: CD45RA+ positively selected. The chain combines TRBV5-1 with TRBJ2-7, with 9 bases lining up with TRBD2. CDR3 sequence: CASSPPASGTEQYF. As DNA, the CDR3 is TGCGCCAGCAGCCCCCCCGCTAGCGGGACCGAGCAGTACTTC.